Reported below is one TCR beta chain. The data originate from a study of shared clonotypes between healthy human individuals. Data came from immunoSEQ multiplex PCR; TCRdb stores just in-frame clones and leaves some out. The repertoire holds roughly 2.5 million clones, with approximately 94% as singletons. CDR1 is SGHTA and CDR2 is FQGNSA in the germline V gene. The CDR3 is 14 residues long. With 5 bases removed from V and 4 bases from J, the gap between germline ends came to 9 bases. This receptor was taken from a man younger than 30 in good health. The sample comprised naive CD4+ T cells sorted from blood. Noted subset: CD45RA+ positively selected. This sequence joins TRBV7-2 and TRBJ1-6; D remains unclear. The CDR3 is CASSREEYNSPLHF. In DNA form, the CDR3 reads TGTGCCAGCAGCCGGGAAGAGTATAATTCACCCCTCCACTTT.